The sequence of this T cell receptor beta chain was determined in a study of vaccination effects on CD4 cells after COVID-19 (dated 2022 in TCRdb). Background on the whole study: Participants received two doses of either the BNT162b2 or the mRNA-1273 mRNA SARS-CoV-2 vaccine. SARS-CoV-2 spike-specific CD4+ TCR repertoires were compared before and after mRNA vaccination in COVID-19 convalescent patients and in infection-naive vaccine recipients. The full study included some 10 COVID-19 convalescent patients and a handful of SARS-CoV-2-naive healthy vaccine recipients. In the study, cultures from other donors were sequenced using the Oncomine TCR Beta short-read assay on an Illumina iSeq 100.

The ViraFEST assay stimulated PBMC with viral peptide pools and then used TCR sequencing to identify antigen-specific CD4+ T cell clonotypes by expansion. After 10 days of culture, CD4+ T cells were isolated with the EasySep CD4+ T cell isolation kit. None of the healthy vaccine recipients had a prior SARS-CoV-2 infection, which was confirmed by nucleocapsid antibody tests that came back negative both before and after vaccination. Some 2 million PBMC per well were cultured in IMDM with around 5% human AB serum, roughly 10 IU/ml IL-2 and gentamicin, plus 10 ug/ml peptides. Half of the culture medium was replaced with fresh IL-2-containing medium on days 3 and 7. Unless otherwise noted, each peptide stimulation condition was cultured in triplicate wells. Using Ficoll-Paque Plus gradient centrifugation, PBMC were separated from whole blood and then either used fresh or cryopreserved at -140C. The overlapping peptide pools covered the spike proteins of SARS-CoV-2 as well as those of the common cold coronaviruses HCoV-NL63, HCoV-OC43 and HCoV-229E. The QIAamp micro DNA kit was used to extract genomic DNA from the cultured CD4+ T cells.

Broader findings and caveats from the paper: In healthy vaccine recipients, vaccine-induced clones were almost all SARS-CoV-2 mono-reactive, with only 1 of 255 being cross-reactive with common cold coronaviruses. Only a small number of convalescent patients were included, and no early post-infection timepoints were available, which limited the study. At late post-vaccination timepoints, both infection-induced and vaccine-induced clones showed marked clonal contraction, consistent with waning T cell responses.

Receptor libraries were prepared by the immunoSEQ multiplex PCR assay. DNA from the cultured, isolated CD4+ T cells was subjected to TCR beta CDR3 sequencing. Processing in the source paper ran as follows. Non-productive TCR sequences were removed, reads were trimmed to the CDR3 region, and CDR3s of at least 7 amino acids were retained. Antigen-specific clonotypes were identified with the MANAFEST web app by comparing expansion in peptide wells against reference cultures. For clones to be considered positive, expansion at FDR<0.05 versus reference and all other wells, an odds ratio above 5, and a frequency above 0.1% in two replicate wells were required. A clonotype was defined as cross-reactive if the clonotype was significantly expanded both in SARS-CoV-2 spike wells and in at least one common cold coronavirus spike condition. CDR3 similarity was assessed by Levenshtein distance with the stringdist R package, and unrooted trees were built with ape in R 3.6.1. TCRdb retrieved this table from immuneACCESS and kept in-frame rearrangements only. Not all clones are present; in checked studies, unresolved V genes account for under half, and no reason is known for the remainder. V, J and clone size reflect that table, while D and trimming were determined from the DNA. Recorded for this sample are about 73,000 clones; roughly 79% of them occurred a single time. The ten largest make up 2.5% to 3% of the sample.

Concerning this clone: Its target antigen remains unknown. Within one base of it there is no much larger clone, and no base qualities were kept.

Inclusive of the bounding cysteine and phenylalanine, the CDR3 is 15 residues long. Only the CDR3 portion is preserved as DNA: 45 bases, with reading frame beginning at the first base. V is pruned by 4 bases and J by 6 bases, leaving 3 bases of the junction without a gene match. The germline V gene gives CDR1 as SGHTA and CDR2 as FQGNSA. The sequences come from CD4+ T cells from PBMCs cultured with HCoV-NL63 spike peptides, collected before COVID-19 vaccination. The cell subset or site label corresponds to: HCoV-NL63 spike overlapping peptide pool stimulation. The rearranged chain carries TRBV7-2 and TRBJ2-2, with TRBD2 matching 12 junction bases. The receptor's source is a human donor who received a COVID-19 vaccine. The CDR3 amino acid sequence is: CASSSLAGGPGELFF. The sequence in DNA is TGTGCCAGCAGCTCCCTAGCGGGGGGGCCCGGGGAGCTGTTTTTT.